The entry below gives a single T cell receptor beta chain sequence along with its context. J lost 4 bases, V lost 6 bases, and 0 bases had no gene match. Germline loops: CDR1 LNHDA, CDR2 SQIVND (reference sequence). The CDR3 covers 12 residues. The data are from a study of blood T cell repertoires in COVID-19. The method was immunoSEQ multiplex PCR; TCRdb's version includes in-frame clones alone and lacks a portion of them. Of about 46,000 clones listed, around 85% are singletons. Sequencing was carried out using peripheral blood. The chain employs TRBV19 and TRBJ1-2; 9 bases are a match to TRBD1. This receptor was taken from a human donor in a cohort sampled during active COVID-19. The donor label of this sample is uncertain. This chain's CDR3 is CASRTGGYGYTF. The CDR3 DNA is TGTGCCAGTAGGACAGGGGGCTATGGCTACACCTTC.